The next 14 T cell receptor beta chains were all read from a single sample in a study of blood T cell repertoires in COVID-19. Some clones are missing from TCRdb's copy, which holds only in-frame ones; the method was immunoSEQ multiplex PCR. In the table there are approximately 33,000 clones, roughly 78% of which are singletons. Sequencing was done on a sample of peripheral blood. The receptors derive from a man between 65 and 80 years old with acute or convalescent COVID-19.

The chain is built from TRBV5-6 and TRBJ1-1; the D gene is possibly TRBD1 (5 bases). This CDR3 has 12 amino acids. V lost 2 bases to trimming and J lost 7 bases, with 9 bases between them. Germline CDR1 SGHDT, CDR2 YYEEEE. CDR3 in amino acids: CASSLRGNEAFF. The CDR3 DNA sequence: TGTGCCAGCAGCTTACGGGGGAATGAAGCTTTCTTT.

The gene calls are TRBV10-3 and TRBJ1-1; tentatively, D is TRBD1 (5 bases). The ends were cut back, 3 bases at V and 7 bases at J, with 15 bases in the middle. From germline, CDR1 is ENHRY and CDR2 SYGVKD. The CDR3 is 14 amino acids. CDR3 bases: TGTGCCATCAGTGACCTCACCGACAGACTTGAAGCTTTCTTT. It specifies CAISDLTDRLEAFF.

This chain uses TRBV27 with TRBJ1-2; D might be TRBD1 (6 bases). V was trimmed by 3 bases and J by 4 bases, leaving 15 bases between them. Germline CDR1 reads MNHEY; CDR2 reads SMNVEV (reference sequence). The CDR3 is 15 amino acids. DNA of the CDR3: TGTGCCAGCAGTTTGTCAGGGGCTCGTTCCTATGGCTACACCTTC. Amino acids: CASSLSGARSYGYTF.

This chain joins TRBV10-1 and TRBJ2-1; D is undetermined. This CDR3 contains 14 residues. Germline V gene sequence: CDR1 WNHNN, CDR2 SYGVQD (reference sequence). V shed 4 bases and J shed 2 bases, with 9 bases lying between them. CDR3 loop: CASSAGSAYNEQFF. The CDR3 nucleotides read TGCGCCAGCAGTGCGGGTTCAGCCTACAATGAGCAGTTCTTC.

The chain joins TRBV27 to TRBJ1-5; 7 nucleotides line up with TRBD1. V trimming: 5 bases; J trimming: 0 bases; junction bases outside the gene matches: 7. This CDR3 comprises 16 residues. The germline gives CDR1 MNHEY, CDR2 SMNVEV (reference sequence). The CDR3 bases are TGTGCCAGCAGTCCGCGGGGACAGTCTAGCAATCAGCCCCAGCATTTT. The encoded protein is CASSPRGQSSNQPQHF.

The chain joins TRBV7-8 to TRBJ1-4; D uncertain. Looked up from germline, CDR1 is SGHVS and CDR2 is FQNEAQ. The CDR3 extends over 13 amino acids. The germline V and J ends were trimmed by 2 bases and 7 bases, with 8 bases remaining between them. The CDR3: CASSLFEGEKLFF. For the CDR3, the DNA is TGTGCCAGCAGCTTATTCGAGGGTGAAAAACTGTTTTTT.

V and J are TRBV6-1 and TRBJ2-7, with D hard to call. The V gene's germline CDR1 is MNHNS and CDR2 SASEGT. This CDR3 region has 16 residues. Trimming took 1 base from V and 0 from J, leaving 13 bases between them. DNA for the CDR3: TGTGCCAGCAGTGAAGGGAGCCCAATCCGCTCCTACGAGCAGTACTTC. Encoded protein: CASSEGSPIRSYEQYF.

V and J are TRBV27 and TRBJ2-3; tentatively, D is TRBD1 (5 bases). Per germline, CDR1 MNHEY and CDR2 SMNVEV (reference sequence). The CDR3 has 13 residues. V gave up 1 base and J gave up 7 bases, with 9 bases separating them. CDR3 nucleotide sequence: TGTGCCAGCAGTTTATTAGGGGAAAATACGCAGTATTTT. This codes for CASSLLGENTQYF.

The chain has TRBV27 and TRBJ2-1; D call uncertain. Germline CDR1 and CDR2: MNHEY and SMNVEV (reference sequence). V lost 3 bases, J lost 0 bases, and 9 bases lay in between. The CDR3 has 15 residues. CDR3 loop: CASSFSYSSYNEQFF. CDR3 nucleotide sequence: TGTGCCAGCAGTTTTTCATACAGCTCCTACAATGAGCAGTTCTTC.

The rearrangement links TRBV3-1 (or the pseudogene TRBV3-2) to TRBJ2-3; D unclear. Trimming removed 1 base from V and 3 bases from J, with 5 bases in between. From germline, CDR1 is LGHDT and CDR2 YNNKEL (reference sequence). This CDR3 spans 13 amino acids. The CDR3 nucleotides read TGTGCCAGCAGCCAAGCCGGGACAGATACGCAGTATTTT. It yields the protein CASSQAGTDTQYF.

This sequence joins TRBV30 and TRBJ1-5; D possibly corresponds to TRBD1 (5 bases). Trimming cost V 2 bases and J 1 base, with 15 bases left between them. The V gene's germline CDR1 is GTSNPN and CDR2 SVGIG (reference sequence). This CDR3 is 16 amino acids long. As DNA, the CDR3 is TGTGCCTGGAGTCGGAGGGGCTCATTAAGCAATCAGCCCCAGCATTTT. The encoded protein is CAWSRRGSLSNQPQHF.

The V and J genes are TRBV4-1 and TRBJ1-4, with unresolved D. CDR3 size: 15 residues. Germline CDR1 MGHRA, CDR2 YSYEKL. Trimming cost V 1 base and J 8 bases, with 14 bases left between them. In DNA form, the CDR3 reads TGCGCCAGCAGCCAAGCCCGGGGTCCCATGGAAAAACTGTTTTTT. This codes for CASSQARGPMEKLFF.

This clone was found a few times. The V call is TRBV4-1, the J call TRBJ2-3; D perhaps matches TRBD2 (6 bases). Germline-derived CDR1 and CDR2 are MGHRA and YSYEKL. Trimming cost V 1 base and J 5 bases, with 19 bases left between them. The CDR3 sequence is 17 residues long. The CDR3 reads CASSQGEAGGLQDTQYF. In nucleotides, the CDR3 is TGCGCCAGCAGCCAAGGGGAAGCGGGCGGGCTTCAAGATACGCAGTATTTT.

This clone was observed a few times. The chain carries TRBV19 and TRBJ2-5, with 13 bases identical to TRBD2. V lost 5 bases and J lost 2; bases outside the gene matches: 5. This CDR3 region has 16 residues. Looked up from germline, CDR1 is LNHDA and CDR2 is SQIVND (reference sequence). For the CDR3, the DNA is TGTGCCAGTAGTGGGCAGACTAGCGGGGGGCAAGAGACCCAGTACTTC. Protein: CASSGQTSGGQETQYF.